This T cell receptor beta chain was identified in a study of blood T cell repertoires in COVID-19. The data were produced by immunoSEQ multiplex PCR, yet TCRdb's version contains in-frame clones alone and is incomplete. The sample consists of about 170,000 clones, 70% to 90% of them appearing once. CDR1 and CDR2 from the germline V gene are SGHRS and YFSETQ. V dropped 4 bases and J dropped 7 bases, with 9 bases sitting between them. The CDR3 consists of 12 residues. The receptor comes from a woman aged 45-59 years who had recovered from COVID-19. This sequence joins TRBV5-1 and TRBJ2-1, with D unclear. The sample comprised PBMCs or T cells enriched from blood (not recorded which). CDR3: CASSPVLNEQFF. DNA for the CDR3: TGCGCCAGCAGCCCCGTATTAAATGAGCAGTTCTTC.